This T cell receptor (beta chain) was documented in a study of blood T cell repertoires in COVID-19. Study-wide context: Acute-phase and convalescent COVID-19 samples originated in the United States, Italy and Spain. In each case, the material was cDNA or gDNA derived from T cells, B-cell-depleted T cells, or PBMCs.

The authors' processing: Estimated nucleated cell counts came from reference gene primer amplification. Produced via immunoSEQ multiplex PCR; TCRdb's table is partial and in-frame only. That table gives V, J and clone size, and the DNA gave D and trimming. The sample shows 100,000 or so clones, approximately 80% of them seen only once. Trimming removed 0 bases at V and 1 base at J, with 12 bases between. The germline CDR1 and CDR2 sequences are SGHNT and YENEEA. The CDR3 contains 16 residues. This chain links TRBV11-3 with TRBJ2-5; a possible D gene is TRBD1 (5 bases). Sequencing input: peripheral blood. The receptor was isolated from an elderly woman with acute or convalescent COVID-19. The CDR3, as DNA: TGTGCCAGCAGCTTAGATGGTGGGGCGGCCCAAGAGACCCAGTACTTC. Its translation: CASSLDGGAAQETQYF. Full variable domain (rest looked up from reference TRBV11-3 and TRBJ2-5): EAGVVQSPRYKIIEKKQPVAFWCNPISGHNTLYWYLQNLGQGPELLIRYENEEAVDDSQLPKDRFSAERLKGVDSTLKIQPAELGDSAVYLCASSLDGGAAQETQYFGPGTRLLVL.